This T cell receptor (delta chain) was identified in a study of Vγ9Vδ2 T cells in congenital toxoplasmosis (dated by TCRdb to the early 2020s). The study in broad terms: The diagnosis of congenital toxoplasmosis relied on IgG, IgM and IgA serology, Western blot and an in-house interferon-gamma release assay. Repertoire sequencing was done on samples from infants at 2 months after birth and at 1 year of age. TCR sequencing was performed on about 5 infected and roughly 10 uninfected infants at 2 months and on 3 infected and 4 uninfected infants at 1 year. In this study, researchers looked at the gamma and delta chain CDR3 repertoires of sorted blood gammadelta T cells, comparing infants congenitally infected with T. gondii against uninfected infants. Points the paper makes about the study in general: Germline-encoded fetal-type TRDV2 CDR3 sequences seemed more prevalent in infected than uninfected approximately 2-month-old infants, suggesting an in utero expansion footprint. Repertoire differences between infected and uninfected infants were less clearly seen at 1 year of age than at 2 months. High prevalence of a public TRGV9 clonotype was observed in both infected and uninfected infants. Compared with uninfected infants, infected infants at 2 months appeared to have fewer N additions in their TRGV9 and TRDV2 CDR3s, and this was especially true for TRDV2-TRDJ1 sequences. Two months was the earliest age with enough suitable sample material for TCR repertoire analysis, so newborn repertoires were not sequenced.

This clone is judged hyperexpanded (1% or more). No antigen is known for it. No much larger clone exists at a distance of one base, and base qualities are not known. cDNA was generated in one tube by template-switch reverse transcription with TRGC- and TRDC-specific primers, using SuperScript II. The TRGC primer was designed so that it binds both the TRGC1 and the TRGC2 constant genes. TRG and TRD amplification used the KAPA Real-Time Library Amplification Kit, with AMPure XP bead purification between steps. Index PCR with the Nextera XT Index Kit was used to attach the Illumina sequencing adapters. An Illumina MiSeq with the V2 300 kit was used to sequence the TRG and TRD amplicons, producing 150 bp paired-end reads. Per the source publication's procedure: Read quality was checked with FastQC version 0.11.8 before further analysis. Reads were aligned to GenBank TRG or TRD reference genes, and CDR3 sequences were built with MiXCR version 3.0.3. Default MiXCR settings were used, apart from assembling TRDD gene segments from 3 instead of 5 consecutive nucleotides. N additions, CDR3 length, J segment length and clonotype sharing between samples were calculated with VDJtools version 1.2.1. Out-of-frame CDR3 sequences and those containing stop codons were excluded from analysis. Infant repertoires were assessed for overlap with previously published fetal, cord blood and adult blood Vgamma9Vdelta2 repertoires. Clone calls in TCRdb were regenerated from the public reads with CATT, after which identical DNA sequences shared one row. TCRdb assigned the V and J calls; the authors' analysis was not used. Counted in this sample were 700 to 800 delta-chain clones; 40% to 60% of them appeared once. 25% of the sample is taken by the ten largest.

V is trimmed back by 7 bases and J by 2 bases, and the junction contains 20 bases that no gene match accounts for. CDR3 length: 20 amino acids, cysteine to phenylalanine. Just the 60-base CDR3 DNA is kept, in frame starting at base 1. From a lookup of the germline V gene, CDR1 and CDR2 are TSWWSYY and QGS. The same treatment, using spiramycin and/or pyrimethamine plus sulfadiazine plus folinic acid, was given to mothers of both infected and uninfected infants. Every infant, whether infected or uninfected, was delivered at term after more than 37 weeks of gestation. Approximately 900 uL of blood was turned into PBMCs through Lymphoprep gradient centrifugation, and the PBMCs were then cryopreserved in liquid nitrogen and sent to Belgium. After thawing, the PBMCs were labeled with Zombie NIR viability dye and stained with antibodies against CD3, TCR gammadelta, Vgamma9 and Vdelta2. A FACSAria III was used to sort CD3+ TCRgammadelta+ T cells, reaching a mean purity of roughly 98%. For each sample, the RNeasy Micro Kit was used to isolate RNA from some 10,000 sorted gammadelta T cells. Each infant was born to a mother who had been enrolled with a primary T. gondii infection during pregnancy. Peripheral blood samples from the infants were taken at an outpatient microbiology and virology center in Pavia, Italy.

The specimen was gamma-delta T cells from blood. The TCR comes from a child younger than 10 born to a mother with Toxoplasma gondii infection during pregnancy, either congenitally infected or uninfected (not recorded which). The chain is assembled from TRDV1 and TRDJ1; 12 bases in the middle match TRDD3. The nucleotide sequence reads TGTGCTCTTGCTGTGCACTCCTCCTGTACTGGGGGATACCCGACCGATAAACTCATCTTT. It is translated as CALAVHSSCTGGYPTDKLIF.